This TCR beta chain was retrieved from a study of blood T cell repertoires in COVID-19. Study information: Sites in the United States, Italy and Spain provided acute and convalescent COVID-19 samples. In each case, the material was cDNA or gDNA derived from T cells, B-cell-depleted T cells, or PBMCs.

Seattle patient enrollment occurred during active infection, with longitudinal follow-up thereafter. The CDR3 runs 15 residues. The germline gives CDR1 SGHTA, CDR2 FQGNSA. Trimming took off 1 base at V and 1 base at J, with 10 bases between the two ends. Original analysis: Amplifying reference gene primers gave estimates of nucleated cell counts. Sequencing used immunoSEQ multiplex PCR; TCRdb keeps in-frame clones, though not all of them. For V, J and clone size, that table is used; D and trimming come from the DNA. The sample has some 180,000 clones; roughly 77% are singletons. Sequenced: peripheral blood. The TCR was taken from a woman aged 40-49 years with COVID-19, enrolled during active disease. The chain has TRBV7-2 and TRBJ2-5, with a tentative D call TRBD1 (6 bases). CDR3 residues: CASSLGSGVQETQYF. Written as DNA, the CDR3 is TGTGCCAGCAGCTTAGGTTCAGGGGTCCAAGAGACCCAGTACTTC.